A single TCR beta chain is shown here with its context. What it binds is unknown. This record comes from a study of T cells in Graves' hyperthyroidism and ophthalmopathy. Amplification of TCR beta CDR3 regions was performed using RNA transcripts as template. TCR CDR3 underwent first-round RT-PCR with the HTBI primer set. A single record per CDR3 protein comes from TCRdb applying MiXCR to the multiplex PCR reads. The sample has about 52,000 distinct CDR3 sequences; 48% are singletons. General observations from the study: For ophthalmopathy, model prediction preceded onset by a median about six months.

This clonotype was obtained from a woman in her 50s with Graves' ophthalmopathy. The sample consisted of blood.

The CDR3 sequence is CAISEAVRFPYEQYF. Written as DNA, the CDR3 is TGTGCCATCAGTGAGGCAGTCAGGTTCCCCTACGAGCAGTACTTC. This chain links TRBV10-3 with TRBJ2-7; no firm D call. Germline V gene sequence: CDR1 ENHRY, CDR2 SYGVKD. The CDR3 runs to 15 residues. Between the trimmed V and J ends, which lost 2 bases and 2 bases, there was a span of 13 bases.